This T cell receptor beta chain derives from a study of blood T cell repertoires in COVID-19. Background on the study: Both acute and convalescent COVID-19 samples were obtained from the United States, Italy and Spain. Nucleic acid was either cDNA or gDNA, and it came from T cells, B-cell-depleted T cells, or PBMCs.

In the original analysis: The authors estimated nucleated cell counts from reference gene primer amplification. Clones were sequenced by immunoSEQ multiplex PCR, and TCRdb holds only the in-frame ones, with some missing. That table gives V, J and clone size, and the DNA gave D and trimming. This sample has a few hundred thousand clones, with 85% found just once. This CDR3 has 16 amino acids. Losses at the gene ends were 1 base for V and 5 bases for J; bases not matched to a gene: 5. Germline loops: CDR1 LGHDT, CDR2 YNNKEL (reference sequence). This sequence joins TRBV3-1 (or the pseudogene TRBV3-2) and TRBJ2-1, with TRBD2 matching 10 bases. The receptor was isolated from a woman younger than 30 with acute or convalescent COVID-19. Sequenced sample: peripheral blood. In DNA form, the CDR3 reads TGTGCCAGCAGCCAAGCCGGGACTAGCGCCGACAATGAGCAGTTCTTC. It yields the protein CASSQAGTSADNEQFF.